The present TCR beta chain was sequenced within a study of cytomegalovirus exposure and HLA in healthy donors. The CDR3 spans 14 residues. Per germline, CDR1 SQVTM and CDR2 ANQGSEA. Trimming shortened V by 4 bases and J by 5 bases, and 17 bases separated the two germline ends. PCR used 60 Vbeta primers and 13 Jbeta primers. Assay: immunoSEQ multiplex PCR; the TCRdb copy retains only in-frame clones and omits some. The sample lists about 110,000 clones, about 71% occurring once. This clone was detected only a few times. The origin of this receptor is a boy between 10 and 17 years old in good health and CMV-seronegative. The source material was PBMCs. The J gene is TRBJ1-1, the V gene TRBV29-1; unclear D gene. Here the CDR3 reads CSVGKRVAGTEAFF. As DNA, the CDR3 is TGCAGCGTTGGGAAGAGAGTGGCGGGGACTGAAGCTTTCTTT.